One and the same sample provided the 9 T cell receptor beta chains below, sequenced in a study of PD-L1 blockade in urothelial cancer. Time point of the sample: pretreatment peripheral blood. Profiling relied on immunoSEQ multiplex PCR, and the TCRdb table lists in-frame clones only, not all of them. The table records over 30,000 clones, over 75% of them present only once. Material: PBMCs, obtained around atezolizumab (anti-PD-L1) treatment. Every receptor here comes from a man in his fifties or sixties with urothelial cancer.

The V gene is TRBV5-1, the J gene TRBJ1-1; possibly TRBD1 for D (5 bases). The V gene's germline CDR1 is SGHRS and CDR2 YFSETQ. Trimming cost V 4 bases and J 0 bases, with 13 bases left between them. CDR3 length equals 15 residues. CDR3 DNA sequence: TGCGCCAGCAGCGTCCAGGGCGGGGTGAACACTGAAGCTTTCTTT. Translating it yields CASSVQGGVNTEAFF.

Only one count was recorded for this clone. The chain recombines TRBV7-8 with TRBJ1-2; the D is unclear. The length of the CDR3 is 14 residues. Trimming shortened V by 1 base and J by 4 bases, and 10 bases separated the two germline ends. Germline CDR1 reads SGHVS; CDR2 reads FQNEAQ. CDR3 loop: CASSLVEAVYGYTF. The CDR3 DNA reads TGTGCCAGCAGCTTAGTTGAGGCGGTCTATGGCTACACCTTC.

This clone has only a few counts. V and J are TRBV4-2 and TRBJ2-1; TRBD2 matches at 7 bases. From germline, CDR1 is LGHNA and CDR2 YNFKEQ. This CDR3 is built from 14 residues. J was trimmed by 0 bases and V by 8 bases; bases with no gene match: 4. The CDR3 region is CASVGGPSYNEQFF. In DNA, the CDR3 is TGTGCCAGCGTGGGAGGGCCCTCCTACAATGAGCAGTTCTTC.

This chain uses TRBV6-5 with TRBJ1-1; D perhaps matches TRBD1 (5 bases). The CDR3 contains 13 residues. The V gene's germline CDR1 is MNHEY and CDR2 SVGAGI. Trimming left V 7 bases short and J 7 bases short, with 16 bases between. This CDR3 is CASTSPGGREAFF. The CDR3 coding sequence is TGTGCCAGCACTTCTCCCGGGGGACGTGAAGCTTTCTTT.

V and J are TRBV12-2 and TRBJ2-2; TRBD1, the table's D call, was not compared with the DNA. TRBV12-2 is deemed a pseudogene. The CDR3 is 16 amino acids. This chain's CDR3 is CASRLATRFGQKELFF. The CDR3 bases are TGTGCAAGTCGCTTAGCAACTAGGTTTGGACAGAAGGAGCTGTTTTTT.

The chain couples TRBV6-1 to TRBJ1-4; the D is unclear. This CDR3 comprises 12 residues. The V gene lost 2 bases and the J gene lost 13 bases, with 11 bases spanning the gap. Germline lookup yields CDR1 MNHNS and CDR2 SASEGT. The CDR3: CASSEFEGRLFF. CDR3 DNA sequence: TGTGCCAGCAGTGAATTTGAAGGGAGACTGTTTTTT.

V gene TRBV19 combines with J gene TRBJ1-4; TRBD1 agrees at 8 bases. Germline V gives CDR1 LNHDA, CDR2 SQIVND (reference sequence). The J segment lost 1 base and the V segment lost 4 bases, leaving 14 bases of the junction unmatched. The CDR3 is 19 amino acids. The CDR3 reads CASSRRTGSFVGTNEKLFF. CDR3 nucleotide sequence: TGTGCCAGTAGTAGAAGGACAGGGTCTTTTGTGGGAACTAATGAAAAACTGTTTTTT.

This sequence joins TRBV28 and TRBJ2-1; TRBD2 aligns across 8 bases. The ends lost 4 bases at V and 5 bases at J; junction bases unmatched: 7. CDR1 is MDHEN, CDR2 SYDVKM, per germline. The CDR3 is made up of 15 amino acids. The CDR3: CASSSGLARDNEQFF. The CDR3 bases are TGTGCCAGCAGTTCCGGACTAGCACGGGACAATGAGCAGTTCTTC.

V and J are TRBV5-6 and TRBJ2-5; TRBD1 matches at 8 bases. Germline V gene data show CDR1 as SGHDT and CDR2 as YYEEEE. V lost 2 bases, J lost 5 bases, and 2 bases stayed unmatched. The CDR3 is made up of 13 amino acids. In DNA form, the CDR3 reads TGTGCCAGCAGCTTACGGACAGGGGAGACCCAGTACTTC. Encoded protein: CASSLRTGETQYF.